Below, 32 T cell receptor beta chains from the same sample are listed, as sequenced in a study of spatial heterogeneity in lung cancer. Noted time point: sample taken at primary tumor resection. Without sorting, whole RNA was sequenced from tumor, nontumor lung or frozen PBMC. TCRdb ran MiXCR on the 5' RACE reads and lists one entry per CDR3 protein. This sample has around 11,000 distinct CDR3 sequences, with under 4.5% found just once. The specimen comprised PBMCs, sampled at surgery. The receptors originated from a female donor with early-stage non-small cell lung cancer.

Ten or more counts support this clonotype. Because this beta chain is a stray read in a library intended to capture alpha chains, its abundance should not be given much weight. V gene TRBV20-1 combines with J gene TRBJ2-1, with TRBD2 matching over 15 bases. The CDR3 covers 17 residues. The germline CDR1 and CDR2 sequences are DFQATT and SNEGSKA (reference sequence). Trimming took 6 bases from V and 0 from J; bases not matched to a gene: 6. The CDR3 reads CSATGLAGGSSYNEQFF. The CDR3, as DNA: TGCAGTGCAACCGGACTAGCGGGGGGGAGCTCCTACAATGAGCAGTTCTTC.

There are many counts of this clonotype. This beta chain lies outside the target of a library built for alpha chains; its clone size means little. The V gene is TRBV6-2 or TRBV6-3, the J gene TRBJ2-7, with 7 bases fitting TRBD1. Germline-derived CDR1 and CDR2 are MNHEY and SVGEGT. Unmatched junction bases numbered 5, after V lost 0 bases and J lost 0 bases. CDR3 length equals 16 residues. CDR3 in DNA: TGTGCCAGCAGTTACTCTCCCGGGACAGCCTCCTACGAGCAGTACTTC. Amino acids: CASSYSPGTASYEQYF.

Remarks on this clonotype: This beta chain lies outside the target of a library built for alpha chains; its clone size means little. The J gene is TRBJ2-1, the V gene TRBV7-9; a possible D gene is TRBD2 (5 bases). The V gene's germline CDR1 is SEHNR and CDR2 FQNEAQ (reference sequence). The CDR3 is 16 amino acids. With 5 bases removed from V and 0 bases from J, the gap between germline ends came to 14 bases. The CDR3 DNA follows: TGTGCCAGCAGCAAGGTTGGCGGGCGCTCCTACAATGAGCAGTTCTTC. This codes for CASSKVGGRSYNEQFF.

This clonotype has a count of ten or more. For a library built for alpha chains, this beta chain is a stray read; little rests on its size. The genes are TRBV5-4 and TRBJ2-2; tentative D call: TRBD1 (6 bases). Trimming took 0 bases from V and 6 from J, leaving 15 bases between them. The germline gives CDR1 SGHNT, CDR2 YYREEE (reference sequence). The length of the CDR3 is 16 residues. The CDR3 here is CASSLEDLGAPGELFF. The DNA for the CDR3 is TGTGCCAGCAGCTTGGAGGATCTGGGGGCGCCCGGGGAGCTGTTTTTT.

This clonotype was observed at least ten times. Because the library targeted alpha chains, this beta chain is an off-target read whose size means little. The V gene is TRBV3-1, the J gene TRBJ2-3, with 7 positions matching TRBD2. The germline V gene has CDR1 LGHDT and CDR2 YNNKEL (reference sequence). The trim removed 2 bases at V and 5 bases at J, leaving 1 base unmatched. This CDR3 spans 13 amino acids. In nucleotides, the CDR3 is TGTGCCAGCAGCCAAAGCGGGATAGATACGCAGTATTTT. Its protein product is CASSQSGIDTQYF.

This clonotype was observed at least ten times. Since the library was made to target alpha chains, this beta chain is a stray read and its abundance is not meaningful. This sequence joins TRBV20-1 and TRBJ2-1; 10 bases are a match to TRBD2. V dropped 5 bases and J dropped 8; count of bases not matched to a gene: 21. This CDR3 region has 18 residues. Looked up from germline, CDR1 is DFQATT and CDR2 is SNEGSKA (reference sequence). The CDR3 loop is CSAGSGRAFGRGPDEQFF. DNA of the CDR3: TGCAGTGCTGGAAGCGGGAGGGCCTTTGGTCGGGGCCCCGATGAGCAGTTCTTC.

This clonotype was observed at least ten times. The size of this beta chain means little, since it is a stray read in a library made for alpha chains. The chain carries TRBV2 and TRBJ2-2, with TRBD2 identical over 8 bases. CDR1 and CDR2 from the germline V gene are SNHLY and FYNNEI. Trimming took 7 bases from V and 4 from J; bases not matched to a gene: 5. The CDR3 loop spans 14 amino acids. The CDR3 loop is CASKSGRVTGELFF. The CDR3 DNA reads TGTGCCAGCAAAAGCGGGAGAGTCACCGGGGAGCTGTTTTTT.

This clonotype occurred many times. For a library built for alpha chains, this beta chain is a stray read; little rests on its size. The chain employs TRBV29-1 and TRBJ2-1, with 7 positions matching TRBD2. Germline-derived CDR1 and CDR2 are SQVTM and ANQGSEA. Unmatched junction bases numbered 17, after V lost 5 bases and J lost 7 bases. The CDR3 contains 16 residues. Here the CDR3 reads CSVSRRASGFRNEQFF. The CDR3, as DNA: TGCAGCGTTTCAAGACGGGCTAGCGGATTCCGGAATGAGCAGTTCTTC.

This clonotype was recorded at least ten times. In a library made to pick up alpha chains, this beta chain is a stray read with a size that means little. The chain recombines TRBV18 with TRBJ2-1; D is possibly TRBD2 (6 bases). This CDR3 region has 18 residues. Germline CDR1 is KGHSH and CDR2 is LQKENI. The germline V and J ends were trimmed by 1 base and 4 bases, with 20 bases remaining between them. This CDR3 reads CASSPRAVDDGGYNEQFF. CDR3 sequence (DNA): TGTGCCAGCTCACCACGGGCAGTAGACGATGGGGGGTACAATGAGCAGTTCTTC.

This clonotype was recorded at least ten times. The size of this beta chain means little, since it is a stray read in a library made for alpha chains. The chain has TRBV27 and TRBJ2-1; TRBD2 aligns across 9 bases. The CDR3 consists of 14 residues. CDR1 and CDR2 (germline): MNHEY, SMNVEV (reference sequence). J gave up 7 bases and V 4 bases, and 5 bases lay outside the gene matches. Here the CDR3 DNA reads TGTGCCAGCAGTTGGGGCGGGAGGGTGAATGAGCAGTTCTTC. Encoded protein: CASSWGGRVNEQFF.

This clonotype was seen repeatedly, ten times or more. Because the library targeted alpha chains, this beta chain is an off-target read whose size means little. The CDR3 protein is CASSALGARQETQYF. CDR3 DNA: TGTGCCAGCAGCGCCCTCGGGGCGAGACAAGAGACCCAGTACTTC. This rearrangement joins TRBV7-8 to TRBJ2-5; D tentatively reads TRBD1 or TRBD2 (5 bases each). Trimming pared 5 bases from V and 2 bases from J, leaving 15 bases between. Germline CDR1 is SGHVS and CDR2 is FQNEAQ. The CDR3 is 15 amino acids.

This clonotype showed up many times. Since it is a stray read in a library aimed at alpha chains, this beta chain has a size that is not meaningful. For the CDR3, the DNA is TGTGCCAGCAGCTTAGATCGGGTGCAGTACTTC. It specifies CASSLDRVQYF. The gene calls are TRBV7-2 and TRBJ2-7; D not certain. The CDR3 extends over 11 amino acids. Trimming left V 1 base short and J 9 bases short, with 7 bases between. CDR1 and CDR2 (germline): SGHTA, FQGNSA.

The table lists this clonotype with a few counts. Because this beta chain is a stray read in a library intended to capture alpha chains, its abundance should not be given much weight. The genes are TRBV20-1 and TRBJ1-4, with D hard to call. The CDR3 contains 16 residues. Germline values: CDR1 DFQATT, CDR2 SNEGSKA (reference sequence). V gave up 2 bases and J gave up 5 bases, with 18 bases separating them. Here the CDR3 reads CSARPPRGGRNEKLFF. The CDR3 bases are TGCAGTGCTAGACCTCCCCGGGGTGGGAGGAATGAAAAACTGTTTTTT.

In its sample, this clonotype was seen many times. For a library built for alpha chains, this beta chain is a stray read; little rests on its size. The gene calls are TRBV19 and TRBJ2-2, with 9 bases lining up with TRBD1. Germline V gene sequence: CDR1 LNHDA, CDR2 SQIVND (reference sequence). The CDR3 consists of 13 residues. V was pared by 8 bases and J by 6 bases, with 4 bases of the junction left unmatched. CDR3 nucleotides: TGTGCCAGTCGGGACAGGGAAGCCGGGGAGCTGTTTTTT. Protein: CASRDREAGELFF. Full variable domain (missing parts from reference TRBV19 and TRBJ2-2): DGGITQSPKYLFRKEGQNVTLSCEQNLNHDAMYWYRQDPGQGLRLIYYSQIVNDFQKGDIAEGYSVSREKKESFPLTVTSAQKNPTAFYLCASRDREAGELFFGEGSRLTVL.

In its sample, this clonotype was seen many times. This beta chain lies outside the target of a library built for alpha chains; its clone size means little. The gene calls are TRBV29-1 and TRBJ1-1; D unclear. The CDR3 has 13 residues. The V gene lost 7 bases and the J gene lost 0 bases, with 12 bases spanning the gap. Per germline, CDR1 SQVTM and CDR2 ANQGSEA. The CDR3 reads CSATLRVNTEAFF. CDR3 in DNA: TGCAGCGCCACGTTGAGGGTGAACACTGAAGCTTTCTTT.

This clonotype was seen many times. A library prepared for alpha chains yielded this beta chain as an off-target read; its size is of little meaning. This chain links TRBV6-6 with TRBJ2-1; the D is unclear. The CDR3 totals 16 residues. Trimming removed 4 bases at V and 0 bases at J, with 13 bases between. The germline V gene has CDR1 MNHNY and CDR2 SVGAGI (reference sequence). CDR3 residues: CASSSYQAVSYNEQFF. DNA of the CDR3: TGTGCCAGCAGTTCGTACCAGGCGGTCTCCTACAATGAGCAGTTCTTC.

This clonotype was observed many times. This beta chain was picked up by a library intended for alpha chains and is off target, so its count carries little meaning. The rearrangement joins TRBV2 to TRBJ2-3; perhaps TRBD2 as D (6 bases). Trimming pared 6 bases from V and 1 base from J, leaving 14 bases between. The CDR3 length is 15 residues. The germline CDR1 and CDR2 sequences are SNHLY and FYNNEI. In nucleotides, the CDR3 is TGTGCCAGCAGCCCTACTAGCAGAGGCACAGATACGCAGTATTTT. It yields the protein CASSPTSRGTDTQYF.

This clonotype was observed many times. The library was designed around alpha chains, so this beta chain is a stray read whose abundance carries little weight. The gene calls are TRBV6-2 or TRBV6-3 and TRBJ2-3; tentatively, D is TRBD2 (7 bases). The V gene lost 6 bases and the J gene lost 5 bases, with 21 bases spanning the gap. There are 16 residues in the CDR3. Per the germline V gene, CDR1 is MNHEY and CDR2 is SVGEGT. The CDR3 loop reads CASSPAGRGRVDTQYF. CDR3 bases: TGTGCCAGCAGCCCCGCAGGGCGGGGGCGGGTAGATACGCAGTATTTT.

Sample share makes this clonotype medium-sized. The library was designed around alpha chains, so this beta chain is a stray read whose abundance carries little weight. CDR3 sequence (DNA): TGTGCCAGCAGTTTTGAGGGCGGCTCAACTAATGAAAAACTGTTTTTT. Translation gives CASSFEGGSTNEKLFF. The chain employs TRBV28 and TRBJ1-4, with unresolved D. Germline loops: CDR1 MDHEN, CDR2 SYDVKM. CDR3 length: 16 amino acids. The V and J ends lost 3 bases and 0 bases respectively, with 11 bases between them.

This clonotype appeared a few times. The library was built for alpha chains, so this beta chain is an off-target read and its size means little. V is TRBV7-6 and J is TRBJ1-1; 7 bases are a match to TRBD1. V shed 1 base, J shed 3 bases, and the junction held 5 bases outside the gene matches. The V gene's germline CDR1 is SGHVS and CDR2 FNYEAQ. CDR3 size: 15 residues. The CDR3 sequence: CASSLGEGADTEAFF. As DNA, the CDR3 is TGTGCCAGCAGCTTAGGCGAGGGGGCGGACACTGAAGCTTTCTTT.

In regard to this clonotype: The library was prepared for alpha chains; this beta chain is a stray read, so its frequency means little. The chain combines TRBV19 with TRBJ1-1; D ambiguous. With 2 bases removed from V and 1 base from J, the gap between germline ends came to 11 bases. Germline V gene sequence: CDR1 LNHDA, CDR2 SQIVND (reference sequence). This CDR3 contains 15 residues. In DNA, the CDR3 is TGTGCCAGTAGTATATCGGGTCACGGGAACACTGAAGCTTTCTTT. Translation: CASSISGHGNTEAFF.

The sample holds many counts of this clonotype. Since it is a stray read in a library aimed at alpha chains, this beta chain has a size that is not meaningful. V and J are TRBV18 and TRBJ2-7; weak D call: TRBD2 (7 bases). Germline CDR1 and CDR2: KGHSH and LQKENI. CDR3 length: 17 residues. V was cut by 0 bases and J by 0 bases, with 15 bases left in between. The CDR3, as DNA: TGTGCCAGCTCACCACCTGACGGGGGGCCCGGCTCCTACGAGCAGTACTTC. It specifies CASSPPDGGPGSYEQYF.

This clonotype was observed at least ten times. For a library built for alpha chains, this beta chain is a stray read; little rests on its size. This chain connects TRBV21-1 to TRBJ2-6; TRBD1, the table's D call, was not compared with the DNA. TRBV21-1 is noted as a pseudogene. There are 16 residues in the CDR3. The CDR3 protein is CASRGDSPSGANVLTF. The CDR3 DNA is TGTGCCAGCAGGGGGGACAGCCCGTCTGGGGCCAACGTCCTGACTTTC.

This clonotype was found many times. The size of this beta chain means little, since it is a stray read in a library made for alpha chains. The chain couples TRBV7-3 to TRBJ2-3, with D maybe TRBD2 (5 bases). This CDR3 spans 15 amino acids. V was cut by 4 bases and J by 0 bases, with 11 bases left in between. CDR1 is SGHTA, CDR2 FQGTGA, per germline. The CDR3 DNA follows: TGTGCCAGCAGCTCTGACGGCGGGAGCACAGATACGCAGTATTTT. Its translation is CASSSDGGSTDTQYF.

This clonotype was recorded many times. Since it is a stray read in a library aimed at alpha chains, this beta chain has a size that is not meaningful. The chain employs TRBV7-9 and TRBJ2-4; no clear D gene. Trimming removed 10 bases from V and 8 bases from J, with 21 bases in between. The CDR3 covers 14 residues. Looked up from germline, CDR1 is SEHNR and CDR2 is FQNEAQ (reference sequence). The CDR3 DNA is TGTGCCACCAAAGTCGGCCTCTATGAGGACATTCAGTACTTC. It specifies CATKVGLYEDIQYF. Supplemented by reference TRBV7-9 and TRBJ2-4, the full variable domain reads DTGVSQNPRHKITKRGQNVTFRCDPISEHNRLYWYRQTLGQGPEFLTYFQNEAQLEKSRLLSDRFSAERPKGSFSTLEIQRTEQGDSAMYLCATKVGLYEDIQYFGAGTRLSVL.

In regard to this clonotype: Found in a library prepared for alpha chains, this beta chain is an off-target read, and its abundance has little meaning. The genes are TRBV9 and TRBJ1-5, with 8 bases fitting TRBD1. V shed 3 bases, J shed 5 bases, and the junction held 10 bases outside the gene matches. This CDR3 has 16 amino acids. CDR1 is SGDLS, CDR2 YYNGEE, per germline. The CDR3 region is CASSEPGQGGYQPQHF. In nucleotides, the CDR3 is TGTGCCAGCAGCGAGCCCGGACAGGGAGGTTATCAGCCCCAGCATTTT.

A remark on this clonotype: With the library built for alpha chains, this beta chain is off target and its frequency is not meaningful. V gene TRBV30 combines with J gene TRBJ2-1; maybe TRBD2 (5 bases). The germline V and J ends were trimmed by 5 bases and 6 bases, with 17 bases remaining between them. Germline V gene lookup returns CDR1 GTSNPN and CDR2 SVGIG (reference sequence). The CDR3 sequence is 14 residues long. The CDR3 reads CAWLRASPGNEQFF. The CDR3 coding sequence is TGTGCCTGGTTGAGGGCGTCCCCCGGCAATGAGCAGTTCTTC.

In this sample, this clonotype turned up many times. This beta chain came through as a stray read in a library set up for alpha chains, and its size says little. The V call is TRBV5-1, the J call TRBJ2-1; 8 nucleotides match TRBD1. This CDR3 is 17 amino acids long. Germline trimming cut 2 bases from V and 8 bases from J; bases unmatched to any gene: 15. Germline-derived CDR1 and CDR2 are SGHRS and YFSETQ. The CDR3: CASSFGTGSYYGDEQFF. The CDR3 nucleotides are TGCGCCAGCAGCTTCGGGACAGGCAGTTACTATGGGGATGAGCAGTTCTTC.

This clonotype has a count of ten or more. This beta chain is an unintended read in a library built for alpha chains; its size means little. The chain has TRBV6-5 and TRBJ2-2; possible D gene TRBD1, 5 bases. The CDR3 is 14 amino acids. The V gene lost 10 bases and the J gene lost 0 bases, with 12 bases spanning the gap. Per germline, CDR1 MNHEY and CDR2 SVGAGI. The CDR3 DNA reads TGTGCCACATTGAAGGGGACGAACACCGGGGAGCTGTTTTTT. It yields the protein CATLKGTNTGELFF.

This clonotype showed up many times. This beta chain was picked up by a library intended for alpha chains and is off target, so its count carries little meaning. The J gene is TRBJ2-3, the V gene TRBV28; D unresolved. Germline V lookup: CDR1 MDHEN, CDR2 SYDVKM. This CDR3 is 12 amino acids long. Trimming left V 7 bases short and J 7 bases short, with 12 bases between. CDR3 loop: CASTQKGNTQYF. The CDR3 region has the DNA TGTGCCAGCACACAAAAGGGAAATACGCAGTATTTT.

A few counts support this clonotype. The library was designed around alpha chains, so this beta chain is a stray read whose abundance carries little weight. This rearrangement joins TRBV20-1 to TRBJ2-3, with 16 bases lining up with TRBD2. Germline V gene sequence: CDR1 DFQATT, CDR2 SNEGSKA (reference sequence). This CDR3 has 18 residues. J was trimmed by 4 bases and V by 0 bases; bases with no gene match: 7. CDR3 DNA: TGCAGTGCTAGAGATTGGGGACTAGCGGGGGGGGCCTCAGATACGCAGTATTTT. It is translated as CSARDWGLAGGASDTQYF.

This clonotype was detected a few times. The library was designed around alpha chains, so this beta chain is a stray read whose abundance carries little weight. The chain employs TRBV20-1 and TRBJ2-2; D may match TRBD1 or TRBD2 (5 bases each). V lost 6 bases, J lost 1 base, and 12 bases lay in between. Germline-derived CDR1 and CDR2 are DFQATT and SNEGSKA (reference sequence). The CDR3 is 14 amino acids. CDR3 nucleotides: TGCAGTGCCCCGGGACGCTTGAACACCGGGGAGCTGTTTTTT. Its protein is CSAPGRLNTGELFF.